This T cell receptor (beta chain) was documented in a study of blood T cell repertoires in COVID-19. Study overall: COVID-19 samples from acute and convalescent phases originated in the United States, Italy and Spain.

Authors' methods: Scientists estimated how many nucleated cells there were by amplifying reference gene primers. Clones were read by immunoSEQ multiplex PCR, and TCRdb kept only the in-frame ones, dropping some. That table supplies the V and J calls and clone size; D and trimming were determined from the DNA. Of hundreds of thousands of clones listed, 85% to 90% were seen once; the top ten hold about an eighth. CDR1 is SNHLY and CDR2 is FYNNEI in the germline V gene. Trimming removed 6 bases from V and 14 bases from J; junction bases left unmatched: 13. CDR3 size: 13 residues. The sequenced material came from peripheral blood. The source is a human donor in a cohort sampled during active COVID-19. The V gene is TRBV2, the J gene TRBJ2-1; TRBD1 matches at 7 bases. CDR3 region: CASSSTGTAEEFF. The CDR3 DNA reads TGTGCCAGCAGCAGTACAGGGACAGCAGAGGAGTTCTTC.